One sample yielded the 6 T cell receptor beta chains listed below, sequenced in a study of T cell clonality in common variable immunodeficiency (dated by TCRdb to 2013 to 2016). Study-wide conclusions, independent of this receptor: Fewer deletions and N-nucleotide insertions were reportedly observed in CVID TCRbeta sequences, and highly modified clones with 13 or more V deletions were reportedly absent from CVID TCRbeta sequences.

The receptor library was made with the immunoSEQ multiplex PCR assay. This immuneACCESS table, as held by TCRdb, lists in-frame sequences with V and J called but not all clones. Of the missing ones, under half trace to an unresolved V gene in checked studies; the others have no known cause. The table gives roughly 7,400 clones for this sample, with none occurring only once. Roughly 22% of the sample comes from the top ten. These receptors lack a known antigen. Sequencing was carried out using peripheral blood mononuclear cells. These receptors all stem from a human donor with common variable immunodeficiency.

In this sample, this clone turned up many times. The read falls 3 residues short of the CDR3 end, and the missing part is taken from the germline J gene. V usage is TRBV20-1 and J usage is TRBJ2-7; D is unresolved. CDR1 DFQATT and CDR2 SNEGSKA come from the germline V gene (reference sequence). V dropped 0 bases and J dropped 4 bases, with 7 bases sitting between them. This CDR3 is 12 amino acids long. The CDR3 bases that were read are TGCAGTGCTAGAGATCTTATATACGAG. Its protein product is CSARDLIYE. The CDR3 as a whole reads CSARDLIYEQYF.

The table lists this clone with a few counts. Read data end 3 residues before the CDR3 end; the end is taken from the germline J gene. The chain combines TRBV6-2 or TRBV6-3 with TRBJ2-7; 7 nucleotides agree with TRBD2. The V segment lost 7 bases and the J segment 6 bases; nucleotides outside the gene matches: 9. Germline V gene lookup returns CDR1 MNHEY and CDR2 SVGEGT. The CDR3 is 13 residues long. CDR3 sequence: CASKVSGGGEQYF. CDR3 DNA, as far as it was read: TGTGCCAGCAAAGTTTCGGGGGGAGGCGAG.

This clone came up a few times. Read data end 3 residues before the CDR3 end; the end is taken from the germline J gene. The chain employs TRBV7-9 and TRBJ1-4; TRBD1 matches 7 bases. Germline assignment: CDR1 SEHNR and CDR2 FQNEAQ (reference sequence). The CDR3 runs to 14 residues. After removal of 7 bases from V and 6 bases from J, the junction contained 8 bases not matched to a gene. CDR3 DNA, as far as it was read: TGTGCCAGCACCCACAGGGGTCCTTATGAAAAA. This codes for CASTHRGPYEK. In full, the CDR3 is CASTHRGPYEKLFF.

This clone occurred a few times. The CDR3 here is CASSIPSGISYEQYF. The DNA read from the CDR3 is TGTGCCAGTAGTATCCCTAGCGGGATCTCCTACGAG. The chain joins TRBV19 to TRBJ2-7; 9 nucleotides align to TRBD2. The read terminates 3 residues ahead of where the CDR3 ends, so the germline J gene completes it. Germline V gene sequence: CDR1 LNHDA, CDR2 SQIVND (reference sequence). Germline trimming cut 3 bases from V and 0 bases from J; bases unmatched to any gene: 3. The CDR3 length is 15 residues.

As for this clone: The read ends 3 residues before the CDR3 terminus; that terminus is restored from the germline J gene. The chain recombines TRBV18 with TRBJ2-3; 12 bases are a match to TRBD2. The germline V gene encodes CDR1 KGHSH and CDR2 LQKENI. There are 16 residues in the CDR3. With 3 bases clipped from V and 5 bases from J, the junction kept 6 bases outside the gene matches. The CDR3 protein is CASSPLELAGGDTQYF. Incomplete CDR3 DNA: TGTGCCAGCTCACCTCTGGAACTAGCGGGGGGAGATACG.

In this sample, this clone turned up a few times. The CDR3 end is not reached by the read, which stops 3 residues before it; the germline J gene fills it in. The chain is built from TRBV7-9 and TRBJ1-2; D possibly corresponds to TRBD1 (5 bases). The CDR3 consists of 15 residues. Germline V gene lookup returns CDR1 SEHNR and CDR2 FQNEAQ (reference sequence). The part of the CDR3 DNA that was read is TGTGCCAGCAGCTTAGCGCCGAGGGGCGCGCGGGGC. Translating gives CASSLAPRGARG. The CDR3 as a whole reads CASSLAPRGARGYTF.